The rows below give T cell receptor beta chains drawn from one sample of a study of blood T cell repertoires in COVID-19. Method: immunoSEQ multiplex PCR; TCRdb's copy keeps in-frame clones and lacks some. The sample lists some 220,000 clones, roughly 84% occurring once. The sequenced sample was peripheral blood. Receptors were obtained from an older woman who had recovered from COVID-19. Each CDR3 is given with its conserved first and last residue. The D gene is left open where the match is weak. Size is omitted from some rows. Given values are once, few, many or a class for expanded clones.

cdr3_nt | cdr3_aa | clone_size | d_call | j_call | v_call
TGTGCCAGCAGCCGATACACTAGCGGGGGTAGTCGGGATACGCAGTATTTT | CASSRYTSGGSRDTQYF | once | TRBD2 | TRBJ2-3 | TRBV3-1/TRBV3-2
TGTGCCAGCAGGAGGACAGCGTATAGCAATCAGCCCCAGCATTTT | CASRRTAYSNQPQHF | few | NA | TRBJ1-5 | TRBV2
TGTGCCAGCAGTTTGGGTAGCGGGGGGCCAAGCTCCTACAATGAGCAGTTCTTC | CASSLGSGGPSSYNEQFF | NA | TRBD2 | TRBJ2-1 | TRBV6-2/TRBV6-3
TGTGCCAGCACCATGGACAGGGGGCGATTTAGGTTAAAGGAGACCCAGTACTTC | CASTMDRGRFRLKETQYF | NA | TRBD1 | TRBJ2-5 | TRBV2
TGTGCCACCCGAAAAGGACAGGGGGCAAACGAGCAGTACTTC | CATRKGQGANEQYF | NA | TRBD1 | TRBJ2-7 | TRBV24-1
TGTGCCACCAGCAAGTTGGGGAGTCAGCCCCAGCATTTT | CATSKLGSQPQHF | NA | NA | TRBJ1-5 | TRBV15
TGTGCCAGCAGCTATCGACAGGGGGCTTCCTACGAGCAGTACTTC | CASSYRQGASYEQYF | NA | TRBD1 | TRBJ2-7 | TRBV7-2
TGTGCCAGCAGCAAAGTATCGACAGTTTTTGGCGATGAGCAGTTCTTC | CASSKVSTVFGDEQFF | NA | NA | TRBJ2-1 | TRBV21-1
TGTGCCAGCAGGGCGACAGGGAATCAGCCCCAGCATTTT | CASRATGNQPQHF | NA | TRBD1 | TRBJ1-5 | TRBV12-3/TRBV12-4
TGTGCCATCAGTGGACGACAGCAAGAGACCCAGTACTTC | CAISGRQQETQYF | NA | NA | TRBJ2-5 | TRBV10-3
TGTGCCAGCAGTGAGCTGAGTACCACAGATACGCAGTATTTT | CASSELSTTDTQYF | NA | NA | TRBJ2-3 | TRBV2
TGTGCCAGCAGCCCACGGGACAGGGGATTTCTCACTGAAGCTTTCTTT | CASSPRDRGFLTEAFF | once | TRBD1 | TRBJ1-1 | TRBV7-2
TGTGCCAGCAGCTTAGGGGGATCAACAGGGAACGAGCAGTACTTC | CASSLGGSTGNEQYF | once | NA | TRBJ2-7 | TRBV7-9
TGCGCCAGCAGCTTGGGATTGGGGTCTCCGTTAGCGGGATATGTTGAAAAACTGTTTTTT | CASSLGLGSPLAGYVEKLFF | NA | NA | TRBJ1-4 | TRBV5-1
TGTGCCATCAGTGACCTCCAGGGGTATGGCTACACCTTC | CAISDLQGYGYTF | NA | NA | TRBJ1-2 | TRBV10-3